Listed below are T cell receptor beta chains from one sample, sequenced in a study of blood T cell repertoires in COVID-19. Generated by immunoSEQ multiplex PCR, the TCRdb table keeps only in-frame clones and is missing some. The sample has roughly 74,000 clones, about 86% seen once; the top ten hold around 2%. Sequencing was performed on peripheral blood. All receptors derive from an elderly woman with active or convalescent COVID-19. Both conserved end residues are trimmed from each CDR3. The listing skips clone size in some rows; elsewhere it reads once, few, many or a size class.

clone size: NA; V gene: TRBV18; CDR3 protein: ASSPRGGGNTIY
clone size: NA; V gene: TRBV7-2; CDR3 protein: ASSFRRWGGTDTQY
clone size: NA; V gene: TRBV25-1; CDR3 protein: ASSGTGQTVRYT
clone size: NA; V gene: TRBV19; CDR3 protein: ASRFRDSYEQY
clone size: NA; V gene: TRBV7-9; CDR3 protein: ASSLTGTYEQY
clone size: once; V gene: TRBV2; CDR3 protein: ASTWDRGNTIY
clone size: NA; V gene: TRBV2; CDR3 protein: ASSEGLNQPQH
clone size: NA; V gene: TRBV4-3; CDR3 protein: ASSPAEGRSYEQY
clone size: NA; V gene: TRBV24-1; CDR3 protein: ATSDPSGGKNEQF
clone size: NA; V gene: TRBV6-1; CDR3 protein: ASSEMRDTL
clone size: once; V gene: TRBV10-3; CDR3 protein: AISEWQNTEAF
clone size: NA; V gene: TRBV11-2; CDR3 protein: ASSLVREQF
clone size: NA; V gene: TRBV11-2; CDR3 protein: ASSLGGVAGGPTDTQY
clone size: few; V gene: TRBV13; CDR3 protein: ASSASGGLAHEQY
clone size: NA; V gene: TRBV29-1; CDR3 protein: SVETATYEQY
clone size: NA; V gene: TRBV18; CDR3 protein: ASSPDSENGYT
clone size: NA; V gene: TRBV10-3; CDR3 protein: AIRGDRSGEQETQY
clone size: once; V gene: TRBV10-3; CDR3 protein: AISAGTSGGRMNTGELF
clone size: NA; V gene: TRBV2; CDR3 protein: AARTERNSYEQY
clone size: NA; V gene: TRBV5-1; CDR3 protein: ASSPPGYPNTEAF
clone size: medium-sized; V gene: TRBV6-5; CDR3 protein: ASSYAGLRNSPLH
clone size: NA; V gene: TRBV6-1; CDR3 protein: ASRFGQGANYGYT
clone size: NA; V gene: TRBV7-2; CDR3 protein: ASSLGGLAAQGETQY
clone size: NA; V gene: TRBV4-1; CDR3 protein: ASSQDDNPRNYGYT
clone size: NA; V gene: TRBV10-3; CDR3 protein: AISESSFFTMRSGANVLT
clone size: NA; V gene: TRBV5-1; CDR3 protein: ASSFGSDRGYLYGYT
clone size: NA; V gene: TRBV6-5; CDR3 protein: ASSLNRGDTQY
clone size: few; V gene: TRBV24-1; CDR3 protein: ATSEEVPNYGYT
clone size: NA; V gene: TRBV12-3/TRBV12-4; CDR3 protein: ASQRDPTYEQY
clone size: NA; V gene: TRBV2; CDR3 protein: ASTRDSLSGANVLT
clone size: NA; V gene: TRBV19; CDR3 protein: ASRTQGFGYGYT
clone size: NA; V gene: TRBV14; CDR3 protein: ASSPRQGWDGYT
clone size: NA; V gene: TRBV6-6; CDR3 protein: ASSSGTGKIPQH
clone size: NA; V gene: TRBV5-1; CDR3 protein: ASSLAGGDNSPLH
clone size: NA; V gene: TRBV3-1/TRBV3-2; CDR3 protein: ASSPPRPSVRETQY
clone size: NA; V gene: TRBV2; CDR3 protein: ASRQPSGRGGELF
clone size: NA; V gene: TRBV3-1/TRBV3-2; CDR3 protein: ASSPRRISAANEKLF
clone size: NA; V gene: TRBV19; CDR3 protein: ASSIGRAYGYT
clone size: NA; V gene: TRBV19; CDR3 protein: ASSLGLAGPEQY
clone size: few; V gene: TRBV27; CDR3 protein: ASSFWGKGLWYT
clone size: NA; V gene: TRBV18; CDR3 protein: ASSPRENTEAF
clone size: NA; V gene: TRBV7-2; CDR3 protein: ASSLHPPGAGNEKLF
clone size: NA; V gene: TRBV18; CDR3 protein: ASTGTGNQPQH
clone size: NA; V gene: TRBV7-2; CDR3 protein: ASKYRGLSYEQY
clone size: once; V gene: TRBV18; CDR3 protein: ASSPTTGTEKLF
clone size: medium-sized; V gene: TRBV9; CDR3 protein: ASSGRHGERTEAF